The TCR beta chain under discussion was sequenced for a study of T cells in Graves' hyperthyroidism and ophthalmopathy (dated by TCRdb to 2018 to 2020). Background on the whole study: Peripheral blood was sampled at the time of initial diagnosis, prior to any treatment. An independent validation cohort of around 19 hyperthyroidism patients and over 15 patients who later progressed to ophthalmopathy tested prospective prediction of ophthalmopathy. The roughly 100 discovery patients were divided at random into training and test sets in a 7:3 ratio. The paper reports TCR Vbeta CDR3 sequencing of some 140 peripheral blood samples: fewer than 50 ophthalmopathy, roughly 80 hyperthyroidism and approximately 17 progressor patients. After blood sampling, hyperthyroidism patients were treated with methimazole at a starting dose of 30 mg daily, and ophthalmopathy patients were treated with high-dose intravenous methylprednisolone. Thyroid tissue and blood T-cell repertoires from about 6 Graves' hyperthyroidism patients were also compared in the study. A discovery cohort of roughly 96 patients, approximately 45 with Graves' ophthalmopathy and about 58 with stable Graves' hyperthyroidism, was used to find distinguishing TCR V-J signatures. Broader findings and caveats from the paper: No statistical method was used to fix the sample size in advance, and group allocation was not hidden from the investigators. Ophthalmopathy was separated from stable hyperthyroidism by a 13 V-J signature model, with 87.88% sensitivity and just over 81% specificity obtained in cross-validation and 80%/75% obtained in testing. In validation, the model predicted progression to ophthalmopathy with approximately 71% sensitivity and roughly 75% specificity, a median of about 6.7 months before onset. Most expanded thyroid clonotypes (frequency above 0.001) were also detected in blood, a finding suggesting that blood repertoires may reflect thyroid immune responses.

Amplification of TCR beta CDR3 regions was carried out from RNA transcripts. The TCR CDR3 was subjected to a first round of RT-PCR using the HTBI primer set and the Qiagen OneStep RT-PCR kit. A second multiplex PCR round built the libraries, followed by size selection and purification. Libraries were sequenced paired-end with 100 bp reads on an Illumina HiSeq2000. Processing in the source paper ran as follows. SOAPnuke was used to process the raw data, with reads discarded if the reads contained adapters or uncalled bases, had a mean Phred below 15, or lacked an exact constant-primer or identifier match. COPE v1.2.5 was used to merge high-quality paired reads, and clonotypes were defined as unique nucleotide sequences. Clonotypes were aligned to IMGT TRBV, TRBD and TRBJ reference segments using MiTCR v1.1. Only V-J combinations with frequency above 0.0001, covering about 99% of repertoires, were analysed. The TCS score was defined as F50 (clonal expansion) divided by E x V (chaos), with BLOSUM62-based TCRdist calculated between CDR3 peptides within each V-J. Welch's t-statistics and random forest reduced 514 V-J features to 10 to 15, which were used in a naive Bayes classifier (R e1071). The similarity between thyroid and blood repertoires was quantified using the Morisita-Horn index. TCRdb's own reprocessing of the public reads used fastp at Q25 and MiXCR and kept productive beta chains. Under each unique CDR3 protein, matching rows form one entry showing the most common genes and DNA. The V and J calls, along with clone size, are taken from TCRdb and not from the paper's own processing. In all, the sample holds roughly 710,000 distinct CDR3 sequences, and roughly 32% of those were seen once. More than 25% of the sample belongs to the ten largest clones.

Graves' hyperthyroidism was defined as stable when no progression to ophthalmopathy occurred over 18 months of follow-up. The hyperthyroidism patients were between 18 and 65 years old and newly diagnosed, with a disease duration of less than 2 months. The study excluded patients with uncontrolled infections, other autoimmune diseases, pregnancy or lactation. Diagnoses were based on clinical symptoms, serum thyroxine and TRAb, thyroid ultrasound and orbital computed tomography. PBMCs were isolated from about 9.1 ml of fresh peripheral blood by Ficoll-Paque density gradient centrifugation. Total RNA was extracted with Trizol reagent, and quality was checked on an Agilent 2100 Bioanalyzer. CDR1 SGHNT and CDR2 YYREEE were looked up in the germline V gene (reference sequence). Relative to germline, V is missing 2 bases and J is missing 0 bases, with 21 bases of the junction outside any gene match. From its cysteine to its phenylalanine, the CDR3 spans 21 amino acids. The retained sequence is limited to the CDR3, 63 bases, with the frame set at the first base.

On this clonotype: No cognate antigen has been identified for it. No base-level quality is on record; no much larger clone is a single base apart.

What was sequenced was blood. The chain was built from TRBV5-4 and TRBJ2-7; TRBD2 fits 9 bases in the junction. The sequence derives from a woman aged 40 to 50 with Graves' hyperthyroidism. The CDR3 reads as follows: CASSFLFSGRMPIGSSYEQYF. The nucleotide sequence reads as follows: TGTGCCAGCAGCTTCCTTTTTAGCGGGAGAATGCCAATAGGGAGCTCCTACGAGCAGTACTTC.